This entry lists 18 T cell receptor beta chains sequenced from one sample in a study of regulatory T cells in long-lasting Graves disease. The sample's time point: persistent/refractory GD, antithyroid drugs over 5 years with positive TRAb. The authors made the TCR library using RNA they extracted from PBMCs. Arm-PCR of CDR3 regions and iRepertoire HTBI primers were used to build TCR beta libraries. A single record per CDR3 protein comes from TCRdb applying MiXCR to the multiplex PCR reads. The sample records 700,000 or so distinct CDR3 sequences, roughly 30% being singletons. The sequenced sample was peripheral blood mononuclear cells (PBMCs), obtained when the disease was refractory, from a patient treated with antithyroid drugs. The receptors shown here come from a female donor with Graves disease.

This clonotype showed up just a few times. This sequence joins TRBV28 and TRBJ1-2; D might be TRBD1 (5 bases). The V end lost 5 bases, the J end lost 2 bases, and 18 bases lay between the germline ends. The CDR3 spans 16 residues. Per germline, CDR1 MDHEN and CDR2 SYDVKM. CDR3 loop: CASSPAGRALNYGYTF. CDR3 nucleotides: TGTGCCAGCAGTCCCGCGGGCAGGGCATTGAACTATGGCTACACCTTC.

The J gene is TRBJ1-3, the V gene TRBV6-1; D remains unclear. The CDR3 sequence is 11 residues long. Germline-derived CDR1 and CDR2 are MNHNS and SASEGT. V shed 6 bases and J shed 6 bases, with 6 bases lying between them. The CDR3 is CASRGLNTIYF. CDR3 nucleotides: TGTGCCAGCAGAGGACTAAACACCATATATTTT.

This chain links TRBV28 with TRBJ1-4, with D perhaps TRBD1 (6 bases). The CDR3 contains 21 residues. CDR1 is MDHEN and CDR2 is SYDVKM in the germline V gene. V was shortened by 6 bases and J by 4 bases, with 33 bases between the two germline ends. This chain's CDR3 is CASSPALKTGGRGWRNEKLFF. CDR3 nucleotide sequence: TGTGCCAGCAGCCCAGCTCTAAAGACAGGAGGTCGGGGGTGGCGTAATGAAAAACTGTTTTTT.

The sample holds one count of this clonotype. A junction end diverges from the germline sequence, so it may reflect a read error. DNA of the CDR3: TGTGCCAGCAGTCTGGACTATGGCTACGCCTTC. It translates to CASSLDYGYAF. The V call is TRBV28, the J call TRBJ1-2; no firm D call. Germline values: CDR1 MDHEN, CDR2 SYDVKM. There are 11 residues in the CDR3.

This clonotype turned up a few times. This chain links TRBV29-1 with TRBJ2-7, with TRBD2 matching 12 bases. The V and J ends lost 7 bases and 4 bases, in that order; junction bases with no gene match: 11. The germline V gene has CDR1 SQVTM and CDR2 ANQGSEA. The CDR3 is 15 amino acids. The CDR3 sequence is CSARGASGRVYEQYF. The CDR3 nucleotides are TGCAGCGCCCGAGGGGCTAGCGGGAGGGTTTACGAGCAGTACTTC.

The genes are TRBV29-1 and TRBJ2-1, with 9 bases that match TRBD2. The germline CDR1 and CDR2 sequences are SQVTM and ANQGSEA. J gave up 1 base and V 4 bases, and 2 bases lay outside the gene matches. CDR3 length: 14 residues. CDR3 bases: TGCAGCGTTGGTACTAGCGGGTCCTACAATGAGCAGTTCTTC. Its protein product is CSVGTSGSYNEQFF.

This clonotype turned up a few times. The chain couples TRBV12-5 to TRBJ2-7; no firm D call. The V gene's germline CDR1 is LGHNT and CDR2 FRNRAP. Trimming took off 1 base at V and 4 bases at J, with 8 bases between the two ends. The CDR3 covers 13 residues. In DNA, the CDR3 is TGTGCTAGTGGTTTGGGGGCGGATTACGAGCAGTACTTC. Translation gives CASGLGADYEQYF.

Many counts were recorded for this clonotype. The J gene is TRBJ1-1, the V gene TRBV12-3 or TRBV12-4; D uncertain. This CDR3 is 12 amino acids long. Trimming removed 5 bases from V and 1 base from J, with 5 bases in between. Here the CDR3 reads CASSVQNTEAFF. For the CDR3, the DNA is TGTGCCAGCAGTGTACAGAACACTGAAGCTTTCTTT.

The rearrangement joins TRBV18 to TRBJ2-5; the D gene could be TRBD1 or TRBD2 (5 bases each). CDR3 size: 17 residues. V lost 5 bases and J lost 5, with 24 bases in between. From germline, CDR1 is KGHSH and CDR2 LQKENI. DNA for the CDR3: TGTGCCAGCTCATCGGACCAAGAGGGACCCCCAGAGGAGACCCAGTACTTC. Translation: CASSSDQEGPPEETQYF.

The chain is built from TRBV20-1 and TRBJ1-2, with D hard to call. The CDR3 is 13 amino acids. Germline assignment: CDR1 DFQATT and CDR2 SNEGSKA (reference sequence). V was trimmed by 0 bases and J by 7 bases, leaving 12 bases between them. CDR3 sequence reads: CSARDPQMGGYTF. The DNA for the CDR3 is TGCAGTGCTAGAGATCCCCAGATGGGTGGCTACACCTTC.

This chain uses TRBV3-1 with TRBJ2-7; 8 nucleotides agree with TRBD2. Germline V gives CDR1 LGHDT, CDR2 YNNKEL (reference sequence). Trimming cost V 2 bases and J 6 bases; bases outside gene matches: 6. This CDR3 spans 14 amino acids. CDR3 amino acids: CASSQHRGTSEQYF. In DNA, the CDR3 is TGTGCCAGCAGCCAACACCGGGGGACTAGCGAGCAGTACTTC.

This clonotype has at least ten counts. This rearrangement joins TRBV11-2 to TRBJ2-5, with no clear D. V was trimmed by 2 bases and J by 0 bases, leaving 7 bases between them. This CDR3 region has 14 residues. The V gene's germline CDR1 is SGHAT and CDR2 FQNNGV. CDR3 region: CASSLMANQETQYF. The CDR3 coding sequence is TGTGCCAGCAGCTTAATGGCGAACCAAGAGACCCAGTACTTC. The full variable domain, with the rest looked up from reference TRBV11-2 and TRBJ2-5, is EAGVAQSPRYKIIEKRQSVAFWCNPISGHATLYWYQQILGQGPKLLIQFQNNGVVDDSQLPKDRFSAERLKGVDSTLKIQPAKLEDSAVYLCASSLMANQETQYFGPGTRLLVL.

This clonotype was seen a few times. This sequence joins TRBV9 and TRBJ2-5; TRBD2 is a possible D gene (6 bases). V was pared by 3 bases and J by 2 bases, with 14 bases between. From germline, CDR1 is SGDLS and CDR2 YYNGEE. The CDR3 contains 15 residues. CDR3 region: CASSASSGYQETQYF. CDR3 DNA: TGTGCCAGCAGCGCCTCGAGCGGGTATCAAGAGACCCAGTACTTC.

The V call is TRBV4-1, the J call TRBJ1-6; no reliable D call. The CDR3 length is 14 residues. Per the germline V gene, CDR1 is MGHRA and CDR2 is YSYEKL. V was clipped by 0 bases and J by 6 bases, with 6 bases between them. The DNA of the CDR3 is TGCGCCAGCAGCCAAGACGGACTTAATTCACCCCTCCACTTT. Translation: CASSQDGLNSPLHF.

This clonotype was found a few times. The chain uses TRBV2 and TRBJ1-3; 11 bases map to TRBD1. The CDR3 has 15 amino acids. Germline V gives CDR1 SNHLY, CDR2 FYNNEI. V was clipped by 6 bases and J by 4 bases; unmatched bases: 5. The CDR3 here is CASRDRGLGGNTIYF. As DNA, the CDR3 is TGTGCCAGCAGGGACAGGGGGCTTGGAGGAAACACCATATATTTT.

V usage is TRBV13 and J usage is TRBJ2-7; D is uncertain. CDR1 is PRHDT, CDR2 FYEKMQ, per germline (reference sequence). With 4 bases removed from V and 2 bases from J, the gap between germline ends came to 12 bases. This CDR3 spans 14 amino acids. The CDR3 spells CASSSESRPYEQYF. The CDR3 region has the DNA TGTGCCAGCAGCTCAGAATCTAGGCCCTACGAGCAGTACTTC. The full variable domain, in which reference TRBV13 and TRBJ2-7 provide the parts outside the CDR3, is AAGVIQSPRHLIKEKRETATLKCYPIPRHDTVYWYQQGPGQDPQFLISFYEKMQSDKGSIPDRFSAQQFSDYHSELNMSSLELGDSALYFCASSSESRPYEQYFGPGTRLTVT.

This clonotype was found many times. The chain is built from TRBV28 and TRBJ1-1, with 7 bases that match TRBD1. Germline V gene data show CDR1 as MDHEN and CDR2 as SYDVKM. The CDR3 extends over 13 amino acids. With 5 bases clipped from V and 4 bases from J, the junction kept 4 bases outside the gene matches. DNA for the CDR3: TGTGCCAGCAGTGAGACAGGGATCACTGAAGCTTTCTTT. It is translated as CASSETGITEAFF.

This clonotype has just a few counts. The chain employs TRBV19 and TRBJ1-4, with a tentative D call TRBD1 (5 bases). Trimming took off 7 bases at V and 1 base at J, with 10 bases between the two ends. CDR3 length: 14 amino acids. Germline lookup yields CDR1 LNHDA and CDR2 SQIVND (reference sequence). CDR3 region: CASKLRGTNEKLFF. DNA for the CDR3: TGTGCCAGTAAATTGAGGGGAACTAATGAAAAACTGTTTTTT.